This T cell receptor (beta chain) was documented in a study of CD8+ T cells in alopecia areata. Trimming removed 5 bases at V and 4 bases at J, with 11 bases between. Germline V CDR1 and CDR2: SGHAT, FQDESV (reference sequence). The CDR3 has 13 amino acids. Sequencing templates came from extracted RNA that was reverse transcribed into cDNA. TCRdb's table, derived via immunoSEQ multiplex PCR, lists solely in-frame clones and lacks some. The repertoire has hundreds of thousands of clones, 57% of them found once; the top ten carry 0.45%. The V call is TRBV11-1, the J call TRBJ2-5; tentative D call: TRBD2 (6 bases). This TCR was sampled from a human donor with alopecia areata. The sequences come from CD4+ T cells sorted from blood, collected at week 0. In nucleotides, the CDR3 is TGTGCCAGCAGCCAATCGGGGGTAGAGACCCAGTACTTC. It yields the protein CASSQSGVETQYF.